Listed below are T cell receptor beta chains from one sample, sequenced in a study of blood T cell repertoires in COVID-19. The assay was immunoSEQ multiplex PCR, and TCRdb's table has in-frame clones only and misses some. The sample holds approximately 250,000 clones, approximately 81% seen once. Input material: peripheral blood. These receptor sequences come from a man aged 40-50 years with acute or convalescent COVID-19. CDR3s include the opening cysteine and the closing phenylalanine or tryptophan. D genes are given only for firm matches. Clone size is given for some rows only: seen once, a few or many times, or a class if the clone is expanded.

j_call v_call d_call clone_size cdr3_nt cdr3_aa
TRBJ1-3 TRBV5-1 . . TGCGCCAGCAGCTTGGCCGCGGGAGGACCTGGAAACACCATATATTTT CASSLAAGGPGNTIYF
TRBJ2-2 TRBV2 . . TGTGCCAGCAGGACAGAGAACACCGGGGAGCTGTTTTTT CASRTENTGELFF
TRBJ1-4 TRBV19 TRBD1 . TGTGCCAGTAGTAAAGAGGAGGGGGCGAGGAAACTGTTTTTT CASSKEEGARKLFF
TRBJ1-1 TRBV7-3 . . TGTGCCAGCAGCTTCGGGGGGAACACTGAAGCTTTCTTT CASSFGGNTEAFF
TRBJ2-6 TRBV6-6 . . TGTGCCAGCAGTCAGCAGGGGCCTTACTCTGGGGCCAACGTCCTGACTTTC CASSQQGPYSGANVLTF
TRBJ1-1 TRBV5-1 . . TGCGCCAGCAGCTTGGTTCTGGGGGCCAGGGAGAACACTGAAGCTTTCTTT CASSLVLGARENTEAFF
TRBJ1-2 TRBV6-6 TRBD1 . TGTGCCAGCAGCCCTGACAGGGGGAATGGCTACACCTTC CASSPDRGNGYTF
TRBJ2-6 TRBV4-3 TRBD1 . TGCGCCAGCAGCCCCGGGGGACAGGTCTCCGGGGCCAACGTCCTGACTTTC CASSPGGQVSGANVLTF
TRBJ1-6 TRBV6-5 . . TGTGCCAGCAGTAACGATCCGGGGGGTTCACCCCTCCACTTT CASSNDPGGSPLHF
TRBJ2-5 TRBV4-1 . . TGCGCCAGCAGTATCGAAGAGACCCAGTACTTC CASSIEETQYF
TRBJ1-2 TRBV28 . . . CASSLSLRGANYGYTF
TRBJ2-3 TRBV7-9 . . TGTGCCAGCAGCTTAGAAGCAGCCCCGGGGGTTTTT CASSLEAAPGVF
TRBJ2-3 TRBV15 . . TGTGCCACCAGCAGAGATCGCGGGACCGGGGGAGATACGCAGTATTTT CATSRDRGTGGDTQYF
TRBJ1-6 TRBV6-5 . . TGTGCCAGCAGTAGCGGGGAGGCCTATAATTCACCCCTCCACTTT CASSSGEAYNSPLHF
TRBJ2-2 TRBV19 . . TGTGCCAGTGCCGCAGAGGGCATTAACACCGGGGAGCTGTTTTTT CASAAEGINTGELFF
TRBJ1-2 TRBV28 . once TGTGCCAGCAGCCTGGCGGGGGCTGACTATGGCTACACCTTC CASSLAGADYGYTF
TRBJ1-1 TRBV4-1 . . TGCGCCAGCAGCCAAGTAAGGTTCGGGGGAGGGAACACTGAAGCTTTCTTT CASSQVRFGGGNTEAFF
TRBJ1-1 TRBV18 . . TGTGCCAGCTCACCCCTTGACAGAGCTGAAGCTTTCTTT CASSPLDRAEAFF
TRBJ1-1 TRBV7-9 . . TGTGCCAGCATCCCCCCAGGGTGGTCTGAAGCTTTCTTT CASIPPGWSEAFF
TRBJ2-6 TRBV7-9 . . TGTGCCAGCAGCTTAGCAGGAAGGCGGCAGTCTGGGGCCAACGTCCTGACTTTC CASSLAGRRQSGANVLTF
TRBJ1-5 TRBV28 . . TGTGCCAGCAGTTGGAGTAATAGCAATCAGCCCCAGCATTTT CASSWSNSNQPQHF
TRBJ1-1 TRBV6-5 . . TGTGCCAGCATGTTTACCCTAATTGAAGCTTTCTTT CASMFTLIEAFF
TRBJ1-2 TRBV3-1/TRBV3-2 . . TGTGCCAGCAGCCAACCGGTCGGCTATGGCTACACCTTC CASSQPVGYGYTF
TRBJ2-1 TRBV7-8 TRBD2 . TGTGCCAGCAGCTTTGAGAGCGGGGGGGGCAATGAGCAGTTCTTC CASSFESGGGNEQFF
TRBJ1-1 TRBV6-5 . few TGTGCCAGCAGCACAAGGGAGGGAGCTTTCTTT CASSTREGAFF
TRBJ1-4 TRBV18 TRBD1 . TGTGCCAGCCGCGGGACAGTAAATGAAAAACTGTTTTTT CASRGTVNEKLFF
TRBJ1-3 TRBV2 TRBD1 . TGTGCCAGCAGGGACAGGGTTGCAGGAAACACCATATATTTT CASRDRVAGNTIYF
TRBJ2-2 TRBV6-6 . once TGTGCTTTAGGACGGGGGTCGAACACCGGGGAGCTGTTTTTT CALGRGSNTGELFF
TRBJ1-6 TRBV9 . . TGTGCCAGCAGCGTAGGTCAGGGGCTATCACCCCTCCACTTT CASSVGQGLSPLHF
TRBJ1-2 TRBV7-2 . . TGTGCCAGCAGCTTGTCAGGGACATTGGCAGGTGCCTTC CASSLSGTLAGAF
TRBJ2-2 TRBV7-3 . . TGTGCCAGCAGCCCGTCCAGGGCCAACACCGGGGAGCTGTTTTTT CASSPSRANTGELFF
TRBJ1-4 TRBV11-2 TRBD1 . TGTGCCAGCAGCTTGACCCGCGGGACAGGGAATGAAAAACTGTTTTTT CASSLTRGTGNEKLFF
TRBJ2-7 TRBV6-5 TRBD1 . TGTGCCAGCAGTTACTCCGGGACAGGAAACTACGAGCAGTACTTC CASSYSGTGNYEQYF
TRBJ1-1 TRBV11-1 . . TGTGCCAGCAGCTTAAGGCGGGGGCCCTCTGAAGCTTTCTTT CASSLRRGPSEAFF
TRBJ2-7 TRBV9 . . TGTGCCAGCAGCGTAGGCCCAGCGACCTACGAGCAGTACTTC CASSVGPATYEQYF
TRBJ2-3 TRBV7-9 TRBD2 . TGTGCCAGCAGCTTAGTCCTAGCGGGGGCTACGCAGTATTTT CASSLVLAGATQYF
TRBJ2-7 TRBV23-1 . . TGCGCCAGCAGTCAATCCCAGGTCAGGGGGGAATACGAGCAGTACTTC CASSQSQVRGEYEQYF
TRBJ2-3 TRBV6-5 TRBD2 . TGTGCCAGCAGGGGGGGGTTAGATACGCAGTATTTT CASRGGLDTQYF
TRBJ2-2 TRBV5-4 . . TGTGCCAGCAGCTTCCGGGACATCAACACCGGGGAGCTGTTTTTT CASSFRDINTGELFF
TRBJ2-7 TRBV27 TRBD1 . TGTGCCACCGGGACAGGGGATTACGAGCAGTACTTC CATGTGDYEQYF
TRBJ2-1 TRBV11-3 . . TGTGCCAGCAGCTTAGGGGGCCGCGGACGCTCCTACAATGAGCAGTTCTTC CASSLGGRGRSYNEQFF
TRBJ1-4 TRBV4-2 . . TGTGCCAGCAGCCAAGATTTAGGGAGGGGTAATGAAAAACTGTTTTTT CASSQDLGRGNEKLFF
TRBJ2-1 TRBV9 TRBD2 . TGTGCCAGCAGCGTAGGAAGCGGGGGGCTTGCTGAGCAGTTCTTC CASSVGSGGLAEQFF
TRBJ2-7 TRBV30 TRBD2 . TGTGCCTGGAGTAGGGGAGGGCTCTACGAGCAGTACTTC CAWSRGGLYEQYF
TRBJ2-1 TRBV4-1 TRBD1 once TGCGCCAGCAGCCAGACAGGGGGCGAGTACAATGAGCAGTTCTTC CASSQTGGEYNEQFF
TRBJ2-5 TRBV2 . . TGTGCCAGCAGGGGGGCCGGAGCGGGGTACCAAGAGACCCAGTACTTC CASRGAGAGYQETQYF
TRBJ1-3 TRBV18 . . TGTGCCAGCTCACCCGGGAGCTCTGGAAACACCATATATTTT CASSPGSSGNTIYF
TRBJ1-2 TRBV6-5 . . TGTGCCAGCAGTTACGACTCCAACTATGGCTACACCTTC CASSYDSNYGYTF
TRBJ1-2 TRBV5-6 . . TGTGCCAGCAGCTTGGGTCAGGGTAATGGCTACACCTTC CASSLGQGNGYTF
TRBJ2-3 TRBV5-6 TRBD2 . TGTGCCAGCAGCTGGAGCGGGTCTAGCGGGGGAAGCACAGATACGCAGTATTTT CASSWSGSSGGSTDTQYF
TRBJ2-7 TRBV6-4 . . TGTGCCAGCAGATCCTATTCTCTCAGGGAAGAGAACGAGCAGTACTTC CASRSYSLREENEQYF
TRBJ1-1 TRBV7-8 . . TGTGCCAGCAGCTTTCCCGGTGAGGGAACTGAAGCTTTCTTT CASSFPGEGTEAFF
TRBJ1-2 TRBV6-5 . . TGTGCCAGCAGTTCCCCGGGGGGTGCTAACTATGGCTACACCTTC CASSSPGGANYGYTF
TRBJ1-2 TRBV5-1 . few TGCGCCAGCAGCTCCAACAGGGACTATGGCTACACCTTC CASSSNRDYGYTF
TRBJ2-5 TRBV10-2 TRBD2 . TGCGCCAGCAATAGCGGGGGGGCCGAGACCCAGTACTTC CASNSGGAETQYF
TRBJ1-6 TRBV19 . . TGTGCCGGGGGGTCGGGCAGGGAGAATTCACCCCTCCACTTT CAGGSGRENSPLHF
TRBJ2-1 TRBV12-5 TRBD2 . TGTGCTAGTGGCCTCGGGACTAGCGGGGGGAACAATGAGCAGTTCTTC CASGLGTSGGNNEQFF
TRBJ2-3 TRBV9 TRBD2 . TGTGCCAGCAGCGTAGAGGCTAGCGGGGGGGCAGATACGCAGTATTTT CASSVEASGGADTQYF
TRBJ2-7 TRBV14 . . TGTGCCAGCAGCCAAGATCACGGACAGAGCTCCTACGAGCAGTACTTC CASSQDHGQSSYEQYF